Shown below are 10 T cell receptor beta chains from a single sample sequenced in a study of neurological immune-mediated disorders. TCRdb called the 5' RACE reads again in MiXCR, with one record for every CDR3 protein. The data contain fewer than 45,000 distinct CDR3 sequences, over 2% of them singletons. Sequenced input: PBMCs. These receptor sequences come from a man younger than 45 with multiple sclerosis.

This clonotype was found many times. The chain joins TRBV20-1 to TRBJ2-4, with 7 bases aligning to TRBD1. The germline gives CDR1 DFQATT, CDR2 SNEGSKA (reference sequence). The length of the CDR3 is 14 residues. The V and J ends lost 5 bases and 2 bases, in that order; junction bases with no gene match: 6. For the CDR3, the DNA is TGCAGTGCTGGTCAAGGGGGCACCAAAAACATTCAGTACTTC. Amino acid sequence: CSAGQGGTKNIQYF.

This clonotype appeared many times. The chain uses TRBV7-9 and TRBJ1-1; TRBD1 matches at 7 bases. The CDR3 runs to 15 residues. Germline V lookup: CDR1 SEHNR, CDR2 FQNEAQ (reference sequence). The J segment lost 2 bases and the V segment lost 5 bases, leaving 8 bases of the junction unmatched. For the CDR3, the DNA is TGTGCCAGCAGCCCAACGGGACAGATAAACACTGAAGCTTTCTTT. Translated: CASSPTGQINTEAFF.

This clonotype was recorded many times. The rearrangement uses TRBV7-8 and TRBJ2-1; 11 bases are a match to TRBD2. J gave up 10 bases and V 5 bases, and 7 bases lay outside the gene matches. This CDR3 contains 14 residues. Germline V CDR1 and CDR2: SGHVS, FQNEAQ. The CDR3 protein is CASSTGTSGFEQFF. In DNA, the CDR3 is TGTGCCAGCAGCACCGGGACTAGCGGATTCGAGCAGTTCTTC.

At least ten counts were recorded for this clonotype. Possible read error: a much larger clone is one base away. The V and J genes are TRBV29-1 and TRBJ2-7; D may match TRBD1 or TRBD2 (6 bases each). Per germline, CDR1 SQVTM and CDR2 ANQGSEA. V was trimmed by 2 bases and J by 5 bases, leaving 10 bases between them. The CDR3 has 12 amino acids. The CDR3 region has the DNA TGCAGCGTTGAAACCGGGGGCGACGAGCAGTACGTC. Its translation is CSVETGGDEQYV.

This clonotype has at least ten counts. The gene calls are TRBV6-5 and TRBJ2-7; 9 positions match TRBD1. The CDR3 runs to 15 residues. V lost 6 bases, J lost 3 bases, and 9 bases stayed unmatched. CDR1 is MNHEY, CDR2 SVGAGI, per germline. CDR3 sequence: CASRSPDRGIYEQYF. CDR3 DNA: TGTGCCAGCAGATCACCCGACAGGGGGATCTACGAGCAGTACTTC.

In its sample, this clonotype was seen many times. This rearrangement joins TRBV20-1 to TRBJ2-7; perhaps TRBD2 as D (5 bases). The V gene's germline CDR1 is DFQATT and CDR2 SNEGSKA (reference sequence). The CDR3 extends over 14 amino acids. V was shortened by 3 bases and J by 3 bases, with 15 bases between the two germline ends. The CDR3 protein is CSASKPPGNYEQYF. As DNA, the CDR3 is TGCAGTGCTAGCAAGCCCCCCGGGAACTACGAGCAGTACTTC.

This clonotype was recorded many times. The rearrangement joins TRBV7-9 to TRBJ2-5; D call uncertain. Trimming shortened V by 1 base and J by 3 bases, and 6 bases separated the two germline ends. Germline V gene lookup returns CDR1 SEHNR and CDR2 FQNEAQ (reference sequence). The CDR3 extends over 13 amino acids. The CDR3 DNA follows: TGTGCCAGCAGCTTAGACGGAGAAGAGACCCAGTACTTC. It codes for CASSLDGEETQYF.

Many counts were recorded for this clonotype. The chain couples TRBV5-1 to TRBJ2-5, with 9 bases fitting TRBD2. This CDR3 is built from 14 residues. J was trimmed by 1 base and V by 7 bases; bases with no gene match: 5. CDR1 is SGHRS, CDR2 YFSETQ, per germline. CDR3 DNA sequence: TGCGCCAGCGACAAAGCGGGAGGCCAAGAGACCCAGTACTTC. Amino acid sequence: CASDKAGGQETQYF.

This clonotype was seen at least ten times. The chain's CDR3 is CASSRAQETQYF. Written as DNA, the CDR3 is TGCGCCAGCAGCAGGGCCCAAGAGACCCAGTACTTC. V gene TRBV5-1 combines with J gene TRBJ2-5, with D unclear. V dropped 4 bases and J dropped 1 base, with 5 bases sitting between them. The CDR3 spans 12 residues. CDR1 SGHRS and CDR2 YFSETQ come from the germline V gene.

This clonotype was seen ten or more times. This chain joins TRBV5-1 and TRBJ2-3; 11 bases align to TRBD2. The CDR3 has 15 amino acids. CDR1 is SGHRS, CDR2 YFSETQ, per germline. With V trimmed by 5 bases and J by 6 bases, 8 bases remained unmatched. CDR3 in DNA: TGCGCCAGCAGTTCTCTAGCGGGGGGTGCGGATACGCAGTATTTT. Encoded protein: CASSSLAGGADTQYF.